This TCR beta chain was profiled in a study of response to subunit inactivated influenza vaccine listed by TCRdb under 2018. Concerning the study at large: Deep quantitative profiling of the T cell receptor repertoire was used in the study to follow responses to a trivalent subunit inactivated influenza vaccine. The full study reports these points: The authors proposed that each seasonal influenza vaccination may bring in only a limited number of new T cells.

For this clonotype: Its antigen specificity is not known. Nothing much larger sits one base from this clone, and base qualities are not available.

Library generation was performed with RT-PCR. Instrument used: Illumina HiSeq 2500. TCRdb reanalyzed the raw reads on its own, using fastp at Q25 for trimming and MiXCR for clone calling, and kept in-frame beta chains. One record per CDR3 amino acid sequence lists the most common genes and DNA. The sample data list around 530,000 distinct CDR3 sequences, and approximately 15% of these were observed just once. The ten largest clones take up 3% of the sample. The clonotype originates from a man between 50 and 70 years old who received an inactivated influenza vaccine. Donor details come from another sample of the same person, matched by shared clones. Sequencing was performed on CD4+ T cells sorted from PBMCs, taken around 25 months after vaccination.

The CDR3 region: CASSPPGAFGETQYF. Here is the DNA: TGTGCCAGCAGCCCCCCGGGAGCTTTCGGGGAGACCCAGTACTTC. The sequence links TRBV12-3 or TRBV12-4 to TRBJ2-5; possibly the D gene is TRBD2, per 6 matching bases. The CDR3 measures 15 amino acids from cysteine to phenylalanine. Only CDR3 DNA remains: 45 bases, in frame from the first base. V is pared back by 6 bases and J by 5 bases, with 19 bases lying between the germline termini.